The 9 T cell receptor beta chains given below trace back to one sample, sequenced in a study of identifying expanded T cells in peripheral blood. TCRdb's copy holds only in-frame clones and misses some; the assay was immunoSEQ multiplex PCR. Here the sample spans more than 90,000 clones, about 83% being singletons. The specimen was blood. These receptors were taken from a person aged 18 to 75 in good health.

The gene calls are TRBV29-1 and TRBJ2-2; possible D gene TRBD2, 7 bases. V shed 4 bases and J shed 4 bases, with 10 bases lying between them. CDR3 length: 13 residues. Germline V gene lookup returns CDR1 SQVTM and CDR2 ANQGSEA. CDR3 DNA: TGCAGCGTTGGTCGGGGGGCCACCGGGGAGCTGTTTTTT. The encoded protein is CSVGRGATGELFF.

V gene TRBV6-6 combines with J gene TRBJ2-7; D gene ambiguous. This CDR3 region has 14 residues. Trimming removed 2 bases at V and 4 bases at J, with 12 bases between. Germline CDR1 is MNHNY and CDR2 is SVGAGI (reference sequence). CDR3 residues: CASSYGLGGYEQYF. Here the CDR3 DNA reads TGTGCCAGCAGTTACGGGCTGGGTGGGTACGAGCAGTACTTC.

The J gene is TRBJ1-6, the V gene TRBV28; unclear D gene. There are 12 residues in the CDR3. Germline-derived CDR1 and CDR2 are MDHEN and SYDVKM. Trimming stripped 7 bases from V and 6 bases from J, with 7 bases between. Here the CDR3 DNA reads TGTGCCAGCACCTCTTCTAATTCACCCCTCCACTTT. Translated, it gives CASTSSNSPLHF.

The gene calls are TRBV7-9 and TRBJ2-5; 10 nucleotides match TRBD1. V lost 0 bases and J lost 0; bases outside the gene matches: 7. Germline CDR1 SEHNR, CDR2 FQNEAQ (reference sequence). The CDR3 has 18 residues. DNA for the CDR3: TGTGCCAGCAGCTTAGCAGTCGGGACAGGGGTAGACCAAGAGACCCAGTACTTC. This encodes CASSLAVGTGVDQETQYF.

The chain is built from TRBV5-1 and TRBJ2-5; TRBD1 agrees at 9 bases. Trimming at V came to 4 bases and at J to 3 bases, leaving 7 bases not matched to a gene. Germline V lookup: CDR1 SGHRS, CDR2 YFSETQ. This CDR3 contains 15 residues. In DNA, the CDR3 is TGCGCCAGCAGCCGGCAAAGGACAGGGGAAGAGACCCAGTACTTC. This encodes CASSRQRTGEETQYF.

V is TRBV6-6 and J is TRBJ2-7, with D uncertain. Germline lookup yields CDR1 MNHNY and CDR2 SVGAGI (reference sequence). The V gene lost 4 bases and the J gene lost 0 bases, with 10 bases spanning the gap. CDR3 size: 14 residues. The CDR3 protein is CASSSPPSSYEQYF. CDR3 coding DNA: TGTGCCAGCAGTTCCCCCCCAAGCTCCTACGAGCAGTACTTC.

The V gene is TRBV4-2, the J gene TRBJ1-2, with unresolved D. CDR1 is LGHNA and CDR2 is YNFKEQ in the germline V gene. With 4 bases removed from V and 4 bases from J, the gap between germline ends came to 19 bases. The CDR3 is 16 amino acids. CDR3 residues: CASSRRPPGRFYGYTF. Written as DNA, the CDR3 is TGTGCCAGCAGCCGTCGACCCCCCGGAAGATTCTATGGCTACACCTTC.

The CDR3 here is CAISGSYNEQFF. The CDR3 DNA is TGTGCCATCAGTGGGAGTTACAATGAGCAGTTCTTC. The chain employs TRBV10-3 and TRBJ2-1; the D is unclear. Germline V lookup: CDR1 ENHRY, CDR2 SYGVKD. Trimming shortened V by 4 bases and J by 4 bases, and 5 bases separated the two germline ends. The CDR3 sequence is 12 residues long.

The V and J genes are TRBV7-2 and TRBJ2-7, with D unresolved. V gave up 2 bases and J gave up 6 bases, with 5 bases separating them. Per the germline V gene, CDR1 is SGHTA and CDR2 is FQGNSA. The CDR3 runs to 11 residues. The CDR3 coding sequence is TGTGCCAGCAGCTTAACCCTCGAGCAGTACTTC. Translating gives CASSLTLEQYF.